This is a list of T cell receptor beta chains from one sample in a study of early T cells in non-severe SARS-CoV-2 infection. TCRdb independently ran MiXCR on the 5' RACE reads; one entry per CDR3 protein. The top ten hold around 14% of the sample, which has about 52,000 distinct CDR3 sequences, approximately 11% seen once. The sequenced sample was whole blood. The receptors were gathered from an adult who was a healthcare worker with PCR-confirmed SARS-CoV-2 infection or an uninfected control (not recorded which). Both conserved end residues are part of each CDR3. The D gene is left open where the match is weak. Some rows have no size entry. The others give once, few or many, or a class for an expanded clone.

J | D | V | size | DNA | CDR3
TRBJ1-1 | TRBD1 | TRBV7-6 | . | TGTGCCAGCAGCACACCGGGGACAGGCGGTACTGAAGCTTTCTTT | CASSTPGTGGTEAFF
TRBJ2-7 | . | TRBV25-1 | . | TGTGCCAGCAGTAAACTAGGTTACGAGCAGTACTTC | CASSKLGYEQYF
TRBJ1-1 | . | TRBV18 | few | TGTGCCAGCTCCGGATGGGGTGTTAACACTGAAGCTTTCTTT | CASSGWGVNTEAFF
TRBJ2-6 | TRBD1 | TRBV10-3 | few | TGTGCCAGTAGACAGGGGCCCCCGAAATCGGCTGGGGCCAACGTCCTGACTTTC | CASRQGPPKSAGANVLTF
TRBJ2-7 | . | TRBV11-2 | many | TGTGCCAGCACCCCGGGCTCCTACGAGCAGTACTTC | CASTPGSYEQYF
TRBJ2-2 | . | TRBV5-1 | few | TGCGCCAGCAGCCTATCGACAGGAAACACCGGGGAGCTGTTTTTT | CASSLSTGNTGELFF
TRBJ2-1 | TRBD2 | TRBV4-3 | many | TGCGCCAGCAGCCATCCTGAGGGACTAGCAAGTCTTGAGCAGTTCTTC | CASSHPEGLASLEQFF
TRBJ1-2 | . | TRBV7-9 | many | TGTGCCAGCAGCTTAGCGGGGGACGGAGGAAGGAGCTATGGCTACACCTTC | CASSLAGDGGRSYGYTF
TRBJ2-1 | TRBD2 | TRBV9 | many | TGTGCCAGCAGCGTGGGGACTAGCGGGAGGAGACTGTACAATGAGCAGTTCTTC | CASSVGTSGRRLYNEQFF
TRBJ2-1 | . | TRBV9 | once | TGTGCCAGCAGCGTAGACGGGCGAGGTGAGCAGTTCTTC | CASSVDGRGEQFF
TRBJ2-5 | TRBD1 | TRBV7-9 | . | TGTGCCAGCAGCTCCCAGACAGGGGTAGAGACCCAGTACTTC | CASSSQTGVETQYF
TRBJ1-1 | . | TRBV12-3/TRBV12-4 | many | TGTGCCAGCAGCCCCTATGGGGGGGAAGCTTTCTTT | CASSPYGGEAFF
TRBJ1-2 | . | TRBV7-2 | . | TGTGCCAGCAGCTTAGGGGGTACAGGACACTATGGCTACACCTTC | CASSLGGTGHYGYTF
TRBJ1-5 | . | TRBV7-2 | medium-sized | TGTGCCAGCAGCTCGGCAACAGGGAGAAATCAGCCCCAGCATTTT | CASSSATGRNQPQHF
TRBJ2-5 | . | TRBV2 | . | TGTGCCAGCAAACCATCCCCGGGACAAGAGACCCAGTACTTC | CASKPSPGQETQYF
TRBJ2-5 | . | TRBV11-1 | many | TGTGCCAGCAGCTCGGGAGCCGGAGGGGGACAAGAGACCCAGTACTTC | CASSSGAGGGQETQYF
TRBJ2-1 | . | TRBV10-3 | . | TGTGCCATCAGTCCCCCCCTTGGGGAGCAGTTCTTC | CAISPPLGEQFF
TRBJ2-7 | . | TRBV7-2 | many | TGTGCCAGCAGCTTAGTTGCCTACGAGCAGTACTTC | CASSLVAYEQYF
TRBJ1-4 | . | TRBV4-2 | . | TGTGCCAGCAGCCATCAGGGGCCTGGGGGTGAAAAACTGTTTTTT | CASSHQGPGGEKLFF
TRBJ2-3 | . | TRBV7-2 | . | TGTGCCAGCAGCTTAGACTGGGGGACAGATACGCAGTATTTT | CASSLDWGTDTQYF
TRBJ1-1 | . | TRBV11-1 | . | TGTGCCAGCAGCTTCCGTAAGGGCGCTGTTTTCTTT | CASSFRKGAVFF
TRBJ1-2 | . | TRBV29-1 | few | TGCAGCGTTGCCGAAAAACAGGGCTACACCTTC | CSVAEKQGYTF